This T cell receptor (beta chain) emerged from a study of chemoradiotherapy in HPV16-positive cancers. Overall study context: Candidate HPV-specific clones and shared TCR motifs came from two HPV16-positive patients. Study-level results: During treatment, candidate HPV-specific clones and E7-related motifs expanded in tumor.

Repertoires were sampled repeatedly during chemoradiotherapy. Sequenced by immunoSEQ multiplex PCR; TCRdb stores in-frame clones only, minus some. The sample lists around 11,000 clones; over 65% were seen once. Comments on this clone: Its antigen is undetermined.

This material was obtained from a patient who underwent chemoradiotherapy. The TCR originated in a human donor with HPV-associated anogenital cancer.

The chain's CDR3 is CASSLGGAGFNYGYTF. CDR3 nucleotides: TGTGCCAGCAGCTTAGGGGGCGCGGGGTTTAACTATGGCTACACCTTC. The chain combines TRBV11-2 with TRBJ1-2; possibly TRBD1 for D (5 bases). Trimming removed 1 base from V and 1 base from J, with 13 bases in between. The germline V gene has CDR1 SGHAT and CDR2 FQNNGV. The CDR3 runs 16 residues. Combining the CDR3 with reference TRBV11-2 and TRBJ1-2 gives the whole variable domain EAGVAQSPRYKIIEKRQSVAFWCNPISGHATLYWYQQILGQGPKLLIQFQNNGVVDDSQLPKDRFSAERLKGVDSTLKIQPAKLEDSAVYLCASSLGGAGFNYGYTFGSGTRLTVV.